This entry is about one T cell receptor (beta chain). The source of the sample is a study of naive and memory T cell subsets. Trimming took 4 bases from V and 5 from J, leaving 17 bases between them. Germline V gene sequence: CDR1 SGHAT, CDR2 FQNNGV. The CDR3 covers 15 residues. An equimolar mix of two oligonucleotides served as the beta constant-region primer for TRBC1 and TRBC2. Nested alpha and beta constant-region primers with the SP2 primer drove four PCR rounds on ligated cDNA. A single record per CDR3 protein comes from TCRdb applying MiXCR to the UMI-ligation and nested PCR reads. This table has about 80,000 distinct CDR3 sequences, around 13% appearing once.

Sequenced material: central memory CD4+ T cells from blood. This sequence originates from a human donor in good health. This sequence joins TRBV11-2 and TRBJ2-5, with D unclear. The CDR3, as DNA: TGTGCCAGCAGCTCGAGAACGGGCGACGGGGAGACCCAGTACTTC. This encodes CASSSRTGDGETQYF.